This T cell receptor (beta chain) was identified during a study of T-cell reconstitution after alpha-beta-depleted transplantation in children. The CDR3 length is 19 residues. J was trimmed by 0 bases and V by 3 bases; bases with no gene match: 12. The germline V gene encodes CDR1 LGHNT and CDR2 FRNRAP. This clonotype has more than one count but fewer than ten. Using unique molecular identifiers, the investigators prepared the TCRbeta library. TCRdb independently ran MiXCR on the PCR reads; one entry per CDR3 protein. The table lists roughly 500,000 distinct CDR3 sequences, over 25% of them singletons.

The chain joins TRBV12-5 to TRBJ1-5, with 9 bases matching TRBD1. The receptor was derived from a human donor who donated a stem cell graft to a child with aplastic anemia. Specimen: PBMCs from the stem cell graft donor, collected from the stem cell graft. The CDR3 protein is CASGFSHQQGADSNQPQHF. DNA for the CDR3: TGTGCTAGTGGTTTCTCCCATCAACAGGGGGCCGATAGCAATCAGCCCCAGCATTTT.